One and the same sample provided the 2 T cell receptor beta chains below, sequenced in a study of regulatory T cells in long-lasting Graves disease. Time point of the sample: persistent/refractory GD, antithyroid drugs over 5 years with positive TRAb. With RNA extracted from PBMCs as input, the TCR library was made. Sequencing libraries for TCR beta were prepared with iRepertoire HTBI primers and Arm-PCR of CDR3 regions. TCRdb used MiXCR to reprocess the multiplex PCR reads, holding one entry per CDR3 protein. The sample records some 280,000 distinct CDR3 sequences, approximately 20% being singletons. Here the sequenced sample was peripheral blood mononuclear cells (PBMCs), taken when the disease was refractory, from a patient treated with antithyroid drugs. The origin of the receptors is a female donor with Graves disease.

V gene TRBV19 combines with J gene TRBJ2-2, with 7 bases identical to TRBD1. The CDR3 runs 13 residues. In germline, CDR1 is LNHDA, CDR2 SQIVND (reference sequence). V lost 6 bases to trimming and J lost 6 bases; unmatched junction nucleotides: 4. CDR3 coding DNA: TGTGCCAGTAGGGCAACAGGGGCCGGGGAGCTGTTTTTT. Translating it yields CASRATGAGELFF.

This clonotype was seen many times. The gene calls are TRBV28 and TRBJ1-5; no clear D gene. V was trimmed by 2 bases and J by 1 base, leaving 18 bases between them. Germline loops: CDR1 MDHEN, CDR2 SYDVKM. The CDR3 contains 18 residues. Here the CDR3 DNA reads TGTGCCAGCAGTTTACTCCGCAATCGGGTGGTAAGCAATCAGCCCCAGCATTTT. Its protein product is CASSLLRNRVVSNQPQHF.